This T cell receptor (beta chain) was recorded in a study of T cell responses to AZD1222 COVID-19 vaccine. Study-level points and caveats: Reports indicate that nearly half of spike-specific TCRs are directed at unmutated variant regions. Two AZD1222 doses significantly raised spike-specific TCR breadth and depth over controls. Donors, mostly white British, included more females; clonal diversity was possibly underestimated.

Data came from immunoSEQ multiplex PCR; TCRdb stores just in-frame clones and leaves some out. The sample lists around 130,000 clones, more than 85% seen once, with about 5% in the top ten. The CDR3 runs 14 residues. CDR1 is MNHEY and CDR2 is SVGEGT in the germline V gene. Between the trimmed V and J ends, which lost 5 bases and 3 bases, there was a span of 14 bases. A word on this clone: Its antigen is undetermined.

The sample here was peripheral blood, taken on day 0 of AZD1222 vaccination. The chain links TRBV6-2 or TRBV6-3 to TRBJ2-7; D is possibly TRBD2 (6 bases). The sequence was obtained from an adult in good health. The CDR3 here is CASSTGGNFYEQYF. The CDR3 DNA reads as TGTGCCAGCAGTACGGGCGGGAACTTCTACGAGCAGTACTTC.